This is a list of T cell receptor beta chains from one sample in a study of T cell repertoires in cytomegalovirus infection. In TCRdb, the reads were re-called with MiXCR into one record per CDR3 protein. This table holds about 150,000 distinct CDR3 sequences, 17% found once. Sequenced input: CD8+ T cells from PBMCs. The receptors shown here come from a human donor in good health (CMV status not recorded). Some clones in this sample may be carry-over from other donors' samples. CDR3s include the opening cysteine and the closing phenylalanine or tryptophan. The D gene is left open where the match is weak. Size values are once, few and many counts, or a class for expanded clones, and some rows have none.

j_gene: TRBJ1-5; d_gene: TRBD1; abundance: -; v_gene: TRBV7-2; CDR3nt: TGTGCCAGCAGCTCCAACAGGGGTCAGCCCCAGCATTTT; CDR3aa: CASSSNRGQPQHF
j_gene: TRBJ2-5; d_gene: TRBD1; abundance: many; v_gene: TRBV7-9; CDR3nt: TGTGCCAGCAGCTTAGCAGACAGGGGGCAAGAGACCCAGTACTTC; CDR3aa: CASSLADRGQETQYF
j_gene: TRBJ2-7; d_gene: -; abundance: few; v_gene: TRBV6-2/TRBV6-3; CDR3nt: TGTGCCAGCAGTTACTCCAGCAGGACGAAGGGGGAGCAGTACTTC; CDR3aa: CASSYSSRTKGEQYF
j_gene: TRBJ2-1; d_gene: TRBD2; abundance: few; v_gene: TRBV7-6; CDR3nt: TGTGCCAGCAGCTTAAGACTTCGGGCTAGCGGGAGTCTGTGGCACGGGAATGAGCAGTTCTTC; CDR3aa: CASSLRLRASGSLWHGNEQFF
j_gene: TRBJ1-5; d_gene: -; abundance: few; v_gene: TRBV2; CDR3nt: TGTGCCAGCAGTGAGGGGTGGCCCCAGCATTTT; CDR3aa: CASSEGWPQHF
j_gene: TRBJ2-5; d_gene: TRBD2; abundance: -; v_gene: TRBV12-3/TRBV12-4; CDR3nt: TGTGCCAGCAGTTCCAGCGGGATGGGTGAGACCCAGTACTTC; CDR3aa: CASSSSGMGETQYF
j_gene: TRBJ1-1; d_gene: TRBD1; abundance: -; v_gene: TRBV28; CDR3nt: TGTGCCAGCACCCTTCTCCGGGACAGAGGGACTGAAGCTTTCTTT; CDR3aa: CASTLLRDRGTEAFF
j_gene: TRBJ1-5; d_gene: -; abundance: -; v_gene: TRBV12-3/TRBV12-4; CDR3nt: TGTGCCAGCACTGAGGGTCTGAGGGATCAGCCCCAGCATTTT; CDR3aa: CASTEGLRDQPQHF
j_gene: TRBJ2-7; d_gene: -; abundance: -; v_gene: TRBV6-2/TRBV6-3; CDR3nt: TGTGCCAGCAGTTACTCAGGGGGGAGCTCCTACGAGCAGTACTTC; CDR3aa: CASSYSGGSSYEQYF
j_gene: TRBJ2-7; d_gene: -; abundance: -; v_gene: TRBV28; CDR3nt: TGTGCCAGCACCAAAGGTATCCGGAACGAGCAGTACTTC; CDR3aa: CASTKGIRNEQYF
j_gene: TRBJ2-1; d_gene: -; abundance: -; v_gene: TRBV4-1; CDR3nt: TGCGCCAGCAGCCAAGATGGTCGCGAGTTCGATGAGCAGTTCTTC; CDR3aa: CASSQDGREFDEQFF
j_gene: TRBJ2-5; d_gene: -; abundance: many; v_gene: TRBV29-1; CDR3nt: TGCAGCGTTGAAGAACCTACCGAAGGGATACTGGAGACCCAGTACTTC; CDR3aa: CSVEEPTEGILETQYF
j_gene: TRBJ2-6; d_gene: -; abundance: few; v_gene: TRBV28; CDR3nt: TGTGCCAGCATGAAGCCTGGGGCCAACGTCCTGACTTTC; CDR3aa: CASMKPGANVLTF
j_gene: TRBJ2-3; d_gene: TRBD2; abundance: -; v_gene: TRBV7-8; CDR3nt: TGTGCCAGCAGCTTAGAAGGACTAGCGGGAGGATCGCATTTT; CDR3aa: CASSLEGLAGGSHF
j_gene: TRBJ2-1; d_gene: -; abundance: -; v_gene: TRBV6-2/TRBV6-3; CDR3nt: TGTGCCAGCACCTACTCGCGGGACAATGAGCAGTTCTTC; CDR3aa: CASTYSRDNEQFF
j_gene: TRBJ2-3; d_gene: TRBD2; abundance: few; v_gene: TRBV7-9; CDR3nt: TGTGCCAGCAGCCGTAGCGGGACAGATACGCAGTATTTT; CDR3aa: CASSRSGTDTQYF
j_gene: TRBJ2-7; d_gene: -; abundance: many; v_gene: TRBV7-2; CDR3nt: TGTGCCAGCAGCTTCGGGGCAGCCTACGAGCAGTACTTC; CDR3aa: CASSFGAAYEQYF
j_gene: TRBJ2-7; d_gene: -; abundance: few; v_gene: TRBV11-2; CDR3nt: TGTGCCAGCAGCGCGACCCCAGGGGGGTACGAGCAGTACTTC; CDR3aa: CASSATPGGYEQYF
j_gene: TRBJ2-7; d_gene: TRBD2; abundance: -; v_gene: TRBV6-2/TRBV6-3; CDR3nt: TGTGCCAGCACCGACGGGGGGGACTCCTACGAGCAGTACTTC; CDR3aa: CASTDGGDSYEQYF